The next 8 T cell receptor beta chains were all read from a single sample in a study of cytomegalovirus exposure and HLA in healthy donors. Vbeta (60) and Jbeta (13) primers were used in the PCR. The assay was immunoSEQ multiplex PCR, and TCRdb's table has in-frame clones only and misses some. Of about 99,000 clones listed, roughly a tenth are singletons. The sample taken for sequencing was PBMCs. Receptors were obtained from a man aged 35-49 years in good health and CMV-seropositive.

This clone was seen only a few times. This chain uses TRBV7-9 with TRBJ2-2; D is possibly TRBD1 (6 bases). The V and J ends lost 2 bases and 4 bases respectively, with 11 bases between them. CDR3 length equals 15 residues. CDR1 is SEHNR, CDR2 FQNEAQ, per germline (reference sequence). CDR3 DNA sequence: TGTGCCAGCAGCTTATCAAGGGGGTTCACCGGGGAGCTGTTTTTT. Translating it yields CASSLSRGFTGELFF.

In its sample, this clone was seen a few times. The chain has TRBV5-1 and TRBJ2-1; D remains ambiguous. Trimming shortened V by 0 bases and J by 1 base, and 8 bases separated the two germline ends. CDR1 and CDR2 from the germline V gene are SGHRS and YFSETQ. The CDR3 runs 15 residues. The CDR3 DNA reads as TGCGCCAGCAGCTTGGGTTCAGGTTCCTACAATGAGCAGTTCTTC. Translation: CASSLGSGSYNEQFF. The variable domain in full, completed from reference TRBV5-1 and TRBJ2-1, reads KAGVTQTPRYLIKTRGQQVTLSCSPISGHRSVSWYQQTPGQGLQFLFEYFSETQRNKGNFPGRFSGRQFSNSRSEMNVSTLELGDSALYLCASSLGSGSYNEQFFGPGTRLTVL.

The chain's CDR3 is CASSRTSNTGELFF. The CDR3 DNA reads as TGTGCCAGCAGCAGGACATCGAACACCGGGGAGCTGTTTTTT. The rearrangement uses TRBV27 and TRBJ2-2, with D perhaps matching TRBD1 (5 bases). The germline CDR1 and CDR2 sequences are MNHEY and SMNVEV (reference sequence). There are 14 residues in the CDR3. V lost 6 bases and J lost 0, with 8 bases in between.

J is TRBJ2-1 and V is TRBV6-1, with 9 bases aligning to TRBD2. From germline, CDR1 is MNHNS and CDR2 SASEGT. With 2 bases clipped from V and 4 bases from J, the junction kept 6 bases outside the gene matches. This CDR3 comprises 16 residues. This chain's CDR3 is CASSEPRLAAYNEQFF. The CDR3 DNA reads as TGTGCCAGCAGTGAACCAAGACTAGCGGCTTACAATGAGCAGTTCTTC.

This clone has only a few counts. One junction end disagrees with the germline gene, perhaps due to a read error. This chain connects TRBV5-6 to TRBJ2-1; 8 bases align to TRBD2. Looked up from germline, CDR1 is SGHDT and CDR2 is YYEEEE. This CDR3 is 11 amino acids long. In nucleotides, the CDR3 is TGTGCCAGCAGATTTGGCCGGCGGGGGGTCTTC. Protein product: CASRFGRRGVF.

The chain has TRBV5-6 and TRBJ2-3; 7 bases line up with TRBD1. The junction had 9 bases not matched to a gene; V was cut back by 3 bases and J by 5 bases. CDR3 size: 15 residues. Germline loops: CDR1 SGHDT, CDR2 YYEEEE. The CDR3 coding sequence is TGTGCCAGCAGCTATCGAACAGGGGATGGAGATACGCAGTATTTT. Translating gives CASSYRTGDGDTQYF.

The chain uses TRBV7-9 and TRBJ2-1; no clear D. The germline V gene encodes CDR1 SEHNR and CDR2 FQNEAQ (reference sequence). CDR3 length: 13 residues. V shed 5 bases and J shed 0 bases, with 5 bases lying between them. Here the CDR3 DNA reads TGTGCCAGCAGCCGGTCCTCCTACAATGAGCAGTTCTTC. Its protein is CASSRSSYNEQFF.

This clone was found a few times. V is TRBV6-6 and J is TRBJ2-3; TRBD2 matches at 7 bases. With 4 bases clipped from V and 6 bases from J, the junction kept 13 bases outside the gene matches. The CDR3 has 16 amino acids. Germline V gene lookup returns CDR1 MNHNY and CDR2 SVGAGI (reference sequence). DNA for the CDR3: TGTGCCAGCAGTTCCCCGGAGGGAGGGGTCGGCGATACGCAGTATTTT. This translates into CASSSPEGGVGDTQYF.